These T cell receptor beta chains were read from a single sample in a study of radiotherapy plus CTLA-4 blockade in lung cancer. Using immunoSEQ multiplex PCR, the repertoire was profiled, and TCRdb retains in-frame clones only, with some absent. The sample lists more than 40,000 clones; roughly 76% were seen once. The sequenced sample was peripheral blood, obtained from a patient treated with radiotherapy plus ipilimumab. These receptors came from a human donor with non-small cell lung cancer who had a complete response to radiotherapy plus ipilimumab. The CDR3 runs from the conserved cysteine through the conserved F or W. D genes are given only for firm matches. The listing skips clone size in some rows; elsewhere it reads once, few, many or a size class.

V gene	D gene	clone size	J gene	CDR3 DNA	CDR3 protein
TRBV30	TRBD1	-	TRBJ2-5	TGTGCCTGGAGTCCCCGGGACAGGGCTGTCCAAGAGACCCAGTACTTC	CAWSPRDRAVQETQYF
TRBV19	-	-	TRBJ1-3	TGTGCCAGTAGTATCCCAGGGCCTGGAAACACCATATATTTT	CASSIPGPGNTIYF
TRBV27	TRBD2	-	TRBJ2-7	TGTGCCAGCAGTCCAAGAGCGGGAGGTTCCTACGAGCAGTACTTC	CASSPRAGGSYEQYF
TRBV28	-	few	TRBJ2-1	TGTGCCAGCAGTTTACAGCTAGCTCCCAATGAGCAGTTCTTC	CASSLQLAPNEQFF
TRBV13	-	-	TRBJ2-4	TGTGCCAGCAGACGTGCCGGACAGTTAAACATTCAGTACTTC	CASRRAGQLNIQYF
TRBV7-2	-	few	TRBJ1-1	TGTGCCAGCAGCTTAACGGGTTTAGTGGCTGAAGCTTTCTTT	CASSLTGLVAEAFF
TRBV28	-	-	TRBJ1-2	TGTGCCAGCACCTGGGGCGGGGGAGGACGTGGCTACACCTTC	CASTWGGGGRGYTF
TRBV5-1	-	-	TRBJ2-1	TGCGCCAGCAGCCCCGGTTTTAGCGGAGAAAACAATGAGCAGTTCTTC	CASSPGFSGENNEQFF
TRBV6-1	-	once	TRBJ1-1	TGTGCCAGCAGGATTGGGCAGGTCATGAACACTGAAGCTTTCTTT	CASRIGQVMNTEAFF
TRBV28	TRBD1	few	TRBJ1-4	TGTGCCAGCAGTCCGGACAGGGCCATGAAAAAACTGTTTTTT	CASSPDRAMKKLFF
TRBV19	TRBD1	-	TRBJ1-1	TGTGCCAGTAGTATAGGGGCGACAGGGCGGTGGACTGAAGCTTTCTTT	CASSIGATGRWTEAFF
TRBV6-5	-	-	TRBJ1-1	TGTGCCAGCAGTCGGACAGATCTGAACACTGAAGCTTTCTTT	CASSRTDLNTEAFF
TRBV2	-	-	TRBJ1-2	TGTGCCAGCAGTTCCCGTAAGATCGACATCGTCCATGGCTACACCTTC	CASSSRKIDIVHGYTF
TRBV2	-	-	TRBJ1-1	TGTGCCAGCAGTGACGCAGGAATGAACACTGAAGCTTTCTTT	CASSDAGMNTEAFF
TRBV2	TRBD2	-	TRBJ2-4	TGTGCCAGCAGGAGAACTAGCGGGGGGTCTGCCAAAAACATTCAGTACTTC	CASRRTSGGSAKNIQYF
TRBV7-3	TRBD2	-	TRBJ2-7	TGTGCCAGCAGCTTAAGACTAGCGGGAGGGCCATACTCCGAGCAGTACTTC	CASSLRLAGGPYSEQYF
TRBV28	TRBD2	-	TRBJ2-7	TGTGCCACCCGGACTAGCGGGATGGGCGAGCAGTACTTC	CATRTSGMGEQYF
TRBV30	TRBD2	-	TRBJ2-7	TGTGCCTGGAAGACCTTAGCGGGGCTGTCCTACGAGCAGTACTTC	CAWKTLAGLSYEQYF
TRBV19	TRBD2	medium-sized	TRBJ2-7	TGTGCCAGTAGCGTAGCGGGGGCTCCCTCCTACGAGCAGTACTTC	CASSVAGAPSYEQYF
TRBV5-6	-	-	TRBJ1-5	TGTGCCAGCAGCTTGCCAAATCAGCCCCAGCATTTT	CASSLPNQPQHF
TRBV29-1	-	-	TRBJ1-1	TGCAGCGTCTCATGGGGGACATCCAACACTGAAGCTTTCTTT	CSVSWGTSNTEAFF
TRBV7-2	TRBD2	few	TRBJ2-3	TGTGCCAGCAGCTTAAAAGGACTTGGGAGGGCAGGGCGGGCGGATACGCAGTATTTT	CASSLKGLGRAGRADTQYF
TRBV7-9	TRBD2	-	TRBJ2-5	TGTGCCAGCACTTCGGGGGGAGGTCCCCAAGAGACCCAGTACTTC	CASTSGGGPQETQYF
TRBV5-1	TRBD2	-	TRBJ2-1	TGCGCCAGCAGCTCTATCGGGGGGGCGAGTAATGAGCAGTTCTTC	CASSSIGGASNEQFF
TRBV5-4	TRBD2	few	TRBJ2-3	TGTGCCAGCAGCCATGGGGCTAGCGGGGGGTCGACAGATACGCAGTATTTT	CASSHGASGGSTDTQYF
TRBV2	-	-	TRBJ2-7	TGTGCCAGCAGTGATTTAGTCGTTCTGAGCTCCTACGAGCAGTACTTC	CASSDLVVLSSYEQYF
TRBV2	TRBD1	-	TRBJ1-6	TGTGCCAGCGGAGACAGGGGGCAAGTGAATTCACCCCTCCACTTT	CASGDRGQVNSPLHF
TRBV29-1	TRBD1	-	TRBJ2-7	TGCAGCGTTGAAGACCCCGGGACAGGGAGGTACGAGCAGTACTTC	CSVEDPGTGRYEQYF
TRBV6-1	TRBD2	-	TRBJ2-2	TGTGCCAGCAGTGAAAACGAGGGACTAAGGACAGGGGAGCTGTTTTTT	CASSENEGLRTGELFF
TRBV6-5	-	-	TRBJ1-2	TGTGCCAGCAGTTATTCAGGGCTTAACTATGGCTACACCTTC	CASSYSGLNYGYTF
TRBV5-4	TRBD2	-	TRBJ2-5	TGTGCCAGCAGCCCGACTAGCGGGAGGCCAGAGACCCAGTACTTC	CASSPTSGRPETQYF
TRBV28	-	-	TRBJ2-7	TGTGCCAGCAGTAGCCCGAACCCCATCTACGAGCAGTACTTC	CASSSPNPIYEQYF
TRBV19	-	-	TRBJ1-5	TGTGCCAGTAGTATCCGATCTCTGTCTTTGCGGGGGATAGGCAATCAGCCCCAGCATTTT	CASSIRSLSLRGIGNQPQHF
TRBV7-9	-	-	TRBJ2-7	TGTGCCAGCAGCTTAGCAGAAACAGAGCAGTACTTC	CASSLAETEQYF
TRBV5-1	-	-	TRBJ1-2	TGCGCCAGCAGCTTCGTTCGCGGGGGCTATGGCTACACCTTC	CASSFVRGGYGYTF
TRBV29-1	-	-	TRBJ2-6	TGCAGCGTTGAAGCACTGCCTTCTGGGGCCAACGTCCTGACTTTC	CSVEALPSGANVLTF
TRBV27	TRBD1	-	TRBJ1-5	TGTGCCAGCAGTTGGACAGGGGTAGGGAATCAGCCCCAGCATTTT	CASSWTGVGNQPQHF
TRBV4-1	TRBD2	-	TRBJ2-3	TGCGCCAGCAGTCCGGGACTAGCGGACACAGATACGCAGTATTTT	CASSPGLADTDTQYF
TRBV28	-	-	TRBJ2-7	TGTGCCAGCAGGCGAACCTACTACGAGCAGTACTTC	CASRRTYYEQYF
TRBV2	TRBD1	-	TRBJ1-6	TGTGCCAGCGTCACAGGGGTTGACTCACCCCTCCACTTT	CASVTGVDSPLHF
TRBV27	-	once	TRBJ2-1	TGTGCCAGCAGTCGCCGTCGTTTCGGCAATGAGCAGTTCTTC	CASSRRRFGNEQFF
TRBV7-9	-	-	TRBJ1-1	TGTGCCAGCAGCTCCCAGGTAAACACTGAAGCTTTCTTT	CASSSQVNTEAFF
TRBV6-5	TRBD2	-	TRBJ2-1	TGTGCCAGCAGTTACCCGGGACTAGCGGGAGCTGAGCAGTTCTTC	CASSYPGLAGAEQFF
TRBV19	TRBD1	-	TRBJ2-7	TGTGCCAGTAGTCCAGGAACAGGGGCCAGCTACGAGCAGTACTTC	CASSPGTGASYEQYF
TRBV7-9	-	-	TRBJ2-5	TGTGCCAGCAGCTTAAGCCAGACCCAGTACTTC	CASSLSQTQYF
TRBV19	-	few	TRBJ2-3	TGTGCCAGTAGACCGGGACTCATCACAGATACGCAGTATTTT	CASRPGLITDTQYF
TRBV29-1	-	-	TRBJ1-2	TGCAGCGTTGAAGATCGCATATTCAGGAGGGATCGGAACTATGGCTACACCTTC	CSVEDRIFRRDRNYGYTF
TRBV7-9	TRBD2	-	TRBJ2-3	TGTGCCAGCAGCTTAGGGACTAGCGGGTTTCTTAGCACAGATACGCAGTATTTT	CASSLGTSGFLSTDTQYF
TRBV4-2	-	-	TRBJ1-4	TGTGCCAGCAGCCAAGGAAGAGGGGCAGCGGGAGAAAAACTGTTTTTT	CASSQGRGAAGEKLFF
TRBV19	TRBD1	medium-sized	TRBJ2-7	TGTGCCAGTAGCACGCCGGGACAGGGGGCGCGGGAGCAGTACTTC	CASSTPGQGAREQYF
TRBV6-6	TRBD1	-	TRBJ2-7	TGTGCCAGCAGTAACGGACAGGGGATGACCTACGAGCAGTACTTC	CASSNGQGMTYEQYF
TRBV19	TRBD1	-	TRBJ2-3	TGTGCCAGTAGTATTAGATCCGGGACAGGCACAGATACGCAGTATTTT	CASSIRSGTGTDTQYF
TRBV4-3	-	-	TRBJ2-3	TGCGCCAGCAGCCAAGTGAACAGTGTCACAGATACGCAGTATTTT	CASSQVNSVTDTQYF
TRBV7-9	-	-	TRBJ2-1	TGTGCCAGCAGCTTACGGTCCCAGGGTAACAATGAGCAGTTCTTC	CASSLRSQGNNEQFF
TRBV10-3	-	-	TRBJ1-2	TGTGCCATCACCATCGGACAGCTCCCTAACTATGGCTACACCTTC	CAITIGQLPNYGYTF
TRBV19	TRBD1	-	TRBJ2-7	TGTGCCAGCCGGGACAGACGTTCCTACGAGCAGTACTTC	CASRDRRSYEQYF
TRBV5-1	-	-	TRBJ2-7	TGCGCCAGCAGCTTGGCCGGAGGGGACTCAGGCTACGAGCAGTACTTC	CASSLAGGDSGYEQYF
TRBV19	-	-	TRBJ1-5	TGTGCCAGTAGTATCTCGGGGGGCGGACAGCCCCAGCATTTT	CASSISGGGQPQHF
TRBV28	-	-	TRBJ1-5	TGTGCCAGCAGCCGTAGCTCGGTGGGCAATCAGCCCCAGCATTTT	CASSRSSVGNQPQHF